A selection of T cell receptor beta chains follows, all from one sample in a study of blood T cell repertoires in COVID-19. Sequencing was performed with immunoSEQ multiplex PCR; in TCRdb, only in-frame clones are kept and a portion is missing. The data show about 180,000 clones, with around 85% seen just once and around 9.5% held by the top ten. Sequencing was performed on peripheral blood. These receptor sequences come from a woman older than 75 with acute or convalescent COVID-19. The CDR3 runs from the conserved cysteine through the conserved F or W.

TRBV7-6 CASSLGGRYSNQPQHF
TRBV6-2/TRBV6-3 CASSYSGQGQETQYF
TRBV9 CASSGEGTVQETQYF
TRBV9 CASSGTSGGFVTQYF
TRBV3-1/TRBV3-2 CASSDRAGGTEAFF
TRBV5-1 CASSQAGSGANVLTF
TRBV10-1 CASSRDRGTEAFF
TRBV28 CASTLGGHDGYTF
TRBV18 CASSPQGLAGRSRSYNEQFF
TRBV5-6 CASSLASQPQHF
TRBV9 CASSVAPTGGSDTQYF
TRBV5-4 CASSLASGTDTQYF
TRBV3-1/TRBV3-2 CASSSRDTFFYGYTF
TRBV5-1 CASSLGLAKYEQYF
TRBV27 CASSVGHGLTDTQYF
TRBV27 CASSFGGVRGTEAFF
TRBV4-3 CASSQEYRVSSGNTIYF
TRBV6-2/TRBV6-3 CASSLTGNYGYTF
TRBV4-1 CASSQGQGIGGYTF
TRBV5-1 CASSLGQGAYEQFF
TRBV2 CASVVGAGGPGAVNEQFF
TRBV2 CASSGETGPNLETQYF
TRBV6-5 CASSYSGGSTYGYTF